This paragraph reports one T cell receptor (beta chain). Its antigen is still unknown. Relative to the germline gene, one junction end is altered; a read error may explain this. RNA was extracted from bulk tissue without any cell sorting. The normal lung tissue was taken more than 3 cm from the tumor edge. Donors were chemotherapy-naive, newly diagnosed lung cancer surgical patients in China, August–late 2014. These data come from a study of tumor and adjacent non-tumor tissue in lung cancer. For the study at large: The cohort had approximately 13 adenocarcinoma, 2 squamous cell and 1 small cell patients. Study-level findings and limits: TCR diversity was significantly greater in tumor than normal lung tissue. Tumor TCR diversity, when higher, was linked to shorter survival.

CDR3 length: 14 residues. Germline-derived CDR1 and CDR2 are SGHAT and FQNNGV. Three rounds of nested PCR, following a modified ARM-PCR protocol, produced the TCRbeta library. TCRdb recomputed calls from the multiplex PCR reads with MiXCR, one row per CDR3 protein. The repertoire holds 70,000 to 90,000 distinct CDR3 sequences, with approximately 81% as singletons. The gene calls are TRBV11-2 and TRBJ2-5; TRBD1 aligns across 7 bases. Sequencing was done on a sample of distant non-tumor lung tissue. This sequence originates from a man aged 60 to 69 with non-small cell lung cancer. CDR3 in amino acids: CSISSGQVQETQYF. The DNA for the CDR3 is TGTTCCATCAGCTCTGGACAGGTCCAAGAGACCCAGTATTTC.